These 18 T cell receptor beta chains were sequenced from one sample in a study of spatial heterogeneity in lung cancer. TCRdb called the 5' RACE reads again in MiXCR, with one record for every CDR3 protein. This table has some 110,000 distinct CDR3 sequences, 12% appearing once. Time point meaning: blood at routine non-recurrence follow-up after resection. Unsorted whole RNA of tumor, nontumor lung or frozen PBMC was sequenced. Specimen: PBMCs, collected at follow-up. The receptor source for this set is a male donor with early-stage non-small cell lung cancer.

This clonotype was observed a handful of times. This rearrangement joins TRBV5-1 to TRBJ1-2; possibly TRBD1 for D (5 bases). V was cut by 4 bases and J by 3 bases, with 13 bases left in between. The CDR3 length is 14 residues. Germline-derived CDR1 and CDR2 are SGHRS and YFSETQ. The CDR3 here is CASSGTRMDYGYTF. Written as DNA, the CDR3 is TGCGCCAGCAGCGGGACCCGGATGGACTATGGCTACACCTTC.

The gene calls are TRBV28 and TRBJ2-5; 9 nucleotides align to TRBD1. The CDR3 has 18 residues. From germline, CDR1 is MDHEN and CDR2 SYDVKM. The trim removed 2 bases at V and 4 bases at J, leaving 14 bases unmatched. CDR3 amino acids: CASSLSPAGTGYRETQYF. CDR3 sequence (DNA): TGTGCCAGCAGTTTAAGCCCCGCCGGGACAGGGTATAGAGAGACCCAGTACTTC. The whole variable domain, filled in from reference TRBV28 and TRBJ2-5, reads DVKVTQSSRYLVKRTGEKVFLECVQDMDHENMFWYRQDPGLGLRLIYFSYDVKMKEKGDIPEGYSVSREKKERFSLILESASTNQTSMYLCASSLSPAGTGYRETQYFGPGTRLLVL.

The rearrangement links TRBV3-1 to TRBJ1-5; the match to TRBD1 covers 8 bases. Germline assignment: CDR1 LGHDT and CDR2 YNNKEL (reference sequence). Losses at the gene ends were 0 bases for V and 4 bases for J; bases not matched to a gene: 2. The CDR3 is 15 amino acids. The DNA of the CDR3 is TGTGCCAGCAGCCAAGAGTACAGGGGGAATCAGCCCCAGCATTTT. Encoded protein: CASSQEYRGNQPQHF.

This clonotype was seen at least ten times. This chain links TRBV28 with TRBJ2-7; possibly TRBD1 for D (6 bases). The V end lost 2 bases, the J end lost 0 bases, and 11 bases lay between the germline ends. CDR1 MDHEN and CDR2 SYDVKM come from the germline V gene. There are 15 residues in the CDR3. This CDR3 is CASSLGTRISYEQYF. The CDR3 DNA is TGTGCCAGCAGTTTAGGGACACGGATCTCCTACGAGCAGTACTTC.

The gene calls are TRBV12-3 or TRBV12-4 and TRBJ1-3; 7 bases line up with TRBD1. Trimming cost V 5 bases and J 3 bases; bases outside gene matches: 7. This CDR3 region has 15 residues. The CDR3 DNA reads TGTGCCAGCAGTCCCGGACAGGTCGGTGGAAACACCATATATTTT. Residues: CASSPGQVGGNTIYF.

This clonotype appeared many times. This chain connects TRBV5-1 to TRBJ2-7, with 9 bases that match TRBD2. Germline CDR1 and CDR2: SGHRS and YFSETQ. The CDR3 spans 14 residues. Unmatched junction bases numbered 7, after V lost 5 bases and J lost 4 bases. Here the CDR3 reads CASSTGTSFYEQYF. CDR3 DNA sequence: TGCGCCAGCAGTACCGGGACTAGCTTTTACGAGCAGTACTTC.

The V call is TRBV29-1, the J call TRBJ2-5, with D perhaps matching TRBD1 (6 bases). This CDR3 has 14 amino acids. The germline V and J ends were trimmed by 4 bases and 5 bases, with 17 bases remaining between them. Germline V gene data show CDR1 as SQVTM and CDR2 as ANQGSEA. The CDR3 DNA is TGCAGCGTTGCCCGGGACATTGGATTGGAGACCCAGTACTTC. Protein: CSVARDIGLETQYF.

This clonotype was detected ten times or more. In nucleotides, the CDR3 is TGTGCCAGCAGGGACAGGCCCCACGAGCAGTACTTC. This encodes CASRDRPHEQYF. The gene calls are TRBV12-3 or TRBV12-4 and TRBJ2-7, with 7 nucleotides matching TRBD1. After removal of 6 bases from V and 5 bases from J, the junction contained 4 bases not matched to a gene. The CDR3 contains 12 residues.

This clonotype was seen ten or more times. The V call is TRBV15, the J call TRBJ2-3; D remains unclear. Germline assignment: CDR1 LNHNV and CDR2 YYDKDF (reference sequence). Trimming removed 4 bases at V and 5 bases at J, with 10 bases between. There are 13 residues in the CDR3. The CDR3 DNA reads TGTGCCACCAGCATCCTCCCCGGAGATACGCAGTATTTT. Its translation is CATSILPGDTQYF.

The V call is TRBV7-9, the J call TRBJ1-1; D may be TRBD1 (6 bases). Germline CDR1 SEHNR, CDR2 FQNEAQ (reference sequence). The V and J ends lost 4 bases and 1 base respectively, with 7 bases between them. The CDR3 loop spans 13 amino acids. CDR3 sequence: CASSWDTNTEAFF. The CDR3, as DNA: TGTGCCAGCAGCTGGGACACGAACACTGAAGCTTTCTTT.

This clonotype was observed a few times. This chain joins TRBV9 and TRBJ2-3; TRBD1 matches 11 bases. Per germline, CDR1 SGDLS and CDR2 YYNGEE. The J segment lost 3 bases and the V segment lost 3 bases, leaving 3 bases of the junction unmatched. The CDR3 spans 15 residues. The DNA for the CDR3 is TGTGCCAGCAGCGCTGGACAGGGGGCAACAGATACGCAGTATTTT. Protein: CASSAGQGATDTQYF.

The V and J genes are TRBV9 and TRBJ2-5; 11 nucleotides align to TRBD2. Trimming took 3 bases from V and 2 from J; bases not matched to a gene: 3. The CDR3 sequence is 15 residues long. CDR1 and CDR2 (germline): SGDLS, YYNGEE. The CDR3 spells CASSGTSGGQETQYF. As DNA, the CDR3 is TGTGCCAGCAGCGGAACTAGCGGGGGACAAGAGACCCAGTACTTC.

V gene TRBV5-6 combines with J gene TRBJ2-2; perhaps TRBD1 as D (5 bases). The CDR3 has 16 amino acids. CDR1 is SGHDT and CDR2 is YYEEEE in the germline V gene. Trimming removed 4 bases from V and 4 bases from J, with 17 bases in between. In DNA, the CDR3 is TGTGCCAGCAGCGGAGCAGGGCGGAGAGTCACCGGGGAGCTGTTTTTT. Translated, it gives CASSGAGRRVTGELFF.

This clonotype appeared a few times. The DNA for the CDR3 is TGTGCCAGCAGCCTGACGGTTACAGATACGCAGTATTTT. Protein: CASSLTVTDTQYF. The V gene is TRBV11-2, the J gene TRBJ2-3; D ambiguous. CDR3 length: 13 amino acids. Trimming left V 5 bases short and J 3 bases short, with 9 bases between. Germline CDR1 SGHAT, CDR2 FQNNGV.

This sequence joins TRBV29-1 and TRBJ1-1; 8 bases fit TRBD1. V gave up 6 bases and J gave up 8 bases; unmatched junction bases: 2. Per the germline V gene, CDR1 is SQVTM and CDR2 is ANQGSEA. The CDR3 contains 10 residues. The CDR3: CSVDREEAFF. The CDR3 bases are TGCAGCGTGGACAGGGAAGAAGCTTTCTTT.

This clonotype was found a few times. V is TRBV9 and J is TRBJ1-6; TRBD1 is a possible D gene (6 bases). Trimming removed 0 bases from V and 5 bases from J, with 12 bases in between. The V gene's germline CDR1 is SGDLS and CDR2 YYNGEE. This CDR3 contains 16 residues. CDR3 loop: CASSVAWGRNNSPLHF. CDR3 nucleotide sequence: TGTGCCAGCAGCGTAGCCTGGGGGCGGAATAATTCACCCCTCCACTTT. The variable domain in full, with the rest retrieved from reference TRBV9 and TRBJ1-6, is DSGVTQTPKHLITATGQRVTLRCSPRSGDLSVYWYQQSLDQGLQFLIQYYNGEERAKGNILERFSAQQFPDLHSELNLSSLELGDSALYFCASSVAWGRNNSPLHFGNGTRLTVT.

The chain employs TRBV7-9 and TRBJ1-2; tentatively, D is TRBD1 (5 bases). This CDR3 spans 14 amino acids. Between the trimmed V and J ends, which lost 5 bases and 6 bases, there was a span of 16 bases. Per the germline V gene, CDR1 is SEHNR and CDR2 is FQNEAQ (reference sequence). Written as DNA, the CDR3 is TGTGCCAGCAGCCCCACCCCCCGGGGCAATGGCTACACCTTC. Protein: CASSPTPRGNGYTF. Combining the CDR3 with reference TRBV7-9 and TRBJ1-2 gives the whole variable domain DTGVSQNPRHKITKRGQNVTFRCDPISEHNRLYWYRQTLGQGPEFLTYFQNEAQLEKSRLLSDRFSAERPKGSFSTLEIQRTEQGDSAMYLCASSPTPRGNGYTFGSGTRLTVV.

The chain employs TRBV10-3 and TRBJ2-6; 10 nucleotides match TRBD1. This CDR3 has 17 amino acids. Germline CDR1 reads ENHRY; CDR2 reads SYGVKD. With V trimmed by 6 bases and J by 3 bases, 8 bases remained unmatched. This chain's CDR3 is CAIRRQGAFYGANVLTF. CDR3 bases: TGTGCCATCAGGCGACAGGGGGCCTTCTATGGGGCCAACGTCCTGACTTTC.